This T cell receptor (beta chain) comes out of a study of preoperative IRX-2 immunotherapy in early breast cancer. TCRdb keeps only in-frame clones here, not all; method: immunoSEQ multiplex PCR. The sample holds roughly 3,400 clones, around 69% seen once. The treatment: preoperative locoregional IRX-2 cytokine immunotherapy. Patients received preoperative, locoregional IRX-2 cytokine immunotherapy in a phase Ib study. The source was tumor tissue, collected after IRX-2 immunotherapy. The source of this sequence is a human donor with breast cancer.

DNA of the CDR3: TGTGCCAGCAGCGTAGGGCAGGTCCAAGAGACCCAGTACTTC. This gives the protein CASSVGQVQETQYF. The V call is TRBV7-4, the J call TRBJ2-5; no clear D. The length of the CDR3 is 14 residues. The ends were cut back, 5 bases at V and 1 base at J, with 11 bases in the middle. Germline CDR1 SGHVT, CDR2 SQSDAQ.